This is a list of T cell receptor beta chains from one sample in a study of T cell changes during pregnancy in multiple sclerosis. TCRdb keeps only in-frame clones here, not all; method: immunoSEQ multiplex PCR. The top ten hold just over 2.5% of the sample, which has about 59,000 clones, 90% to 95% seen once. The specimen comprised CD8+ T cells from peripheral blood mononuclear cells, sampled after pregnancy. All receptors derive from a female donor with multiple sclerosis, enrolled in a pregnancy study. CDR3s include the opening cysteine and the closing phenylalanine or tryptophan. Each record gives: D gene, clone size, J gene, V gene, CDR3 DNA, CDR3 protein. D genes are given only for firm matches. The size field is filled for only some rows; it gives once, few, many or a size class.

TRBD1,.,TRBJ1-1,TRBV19,TGTGCCAGTAGTCTACAGGGGGCCAGCACTGAAGCTTTCTTT,CASSLQGASTEAFF
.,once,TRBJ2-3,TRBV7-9,TGTGCCAGCAGCTTAGGTGCCCTAACTCAGGTGTTT,CASSLGALTQVF
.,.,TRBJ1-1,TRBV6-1,TGTGCCAGCAGTGAAGAACGAGGAGGGGTCGACGAGGCTTTCTTT,CASSEERGGVDEAFF
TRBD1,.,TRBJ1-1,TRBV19,TGTGCCAGTCTCCGGGACAGGGGATGGACTGAAGCTTTCTTT,CASLRDRGWTEAFF
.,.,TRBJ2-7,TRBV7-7,TGTGCCAGCAGCTTAGCGCAAGGGGACGAGCAGTACTTC,CASSLAQGDEQYF
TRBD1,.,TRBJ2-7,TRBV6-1,TGTGCCAGCAGAGGCCAGGACAGGGGGCTCAACGAGCAGTACTTC,CASRGQDRGLNEQYF
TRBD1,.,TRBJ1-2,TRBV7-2,TGTGCCAGCAGCTTAGATTTCAGGGACAGGTCTAACTATGGCTACACCTTC,CASSLDFRDRSNYGYTF
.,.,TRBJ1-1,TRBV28,TGTGCCAGCAGTGTAACCAGGGGAGACACTGAAGCTTTCTTT,CASSVTRGDTEAFF
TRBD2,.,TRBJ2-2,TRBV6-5,TGTGCCAGCTCAATAGCGGGAGGCGGGACCGGGGAGCTGTTTTTT,CASSIAGGGTGELFF
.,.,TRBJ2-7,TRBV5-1,TGCGCCAGCAGCTTGGGACAGGCGTCCTACGAGCAGTACTTC,CASSLGQASYEQYF
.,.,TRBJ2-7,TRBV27,TGTGCCAGCAGTTTGAGTGGGAGCTCCTACGAGCAGTACTTC,CASSLSGSSYEQYF
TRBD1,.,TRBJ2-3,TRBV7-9,TGTGCCAGCAGCTCGCTCGACAGGGGAAGCACAGATACGCAGTATTTT,CASSSLDRGSTDTQYF
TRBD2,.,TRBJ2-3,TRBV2,TGTGCCAGCGCGGGGCTAGCGGGAGCTTACGATTTT,CASAGLAGAYDF
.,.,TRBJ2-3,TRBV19,TGTGCCAGTAGTATGGGTACTAGCTTTAGTACGCAGTATTTT,CASSMGTSFSTQYF
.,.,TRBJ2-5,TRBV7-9,TGTGCCAGCAGCTTAGTTCAAGGGGTGGAGACCCAGTACTTC,CASSLVQGVETQYF
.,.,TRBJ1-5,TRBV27,TGTGCCAGCAGTTTAGGGGCGAGCAATCAGCCCCAGCATTTT,CASSLGASNQPQHF
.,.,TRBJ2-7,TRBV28,TGTGCCAGCAGCCTCAGGGGAGGGGTATCCGAGCAGTACTTC,CASSLRGGVSEQYF
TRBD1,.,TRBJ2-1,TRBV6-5,TGTGCCAGCAGTTCCATCCAGGGGGCAGTCTACAATGAGCAGTTCTTC,CASSSIQGAVYNEQFF
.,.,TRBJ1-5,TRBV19,TGTGCCAGCTCGTCGGAGGTTTATAGCAATCAGCCCCAGCATTTT,CASSSEVYSNQPQHF
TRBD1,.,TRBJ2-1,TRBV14,TGTGCCAGCTCCCGGACAGGGGACCACAATGAGCAGTTCTTC,CASSRTGDHNEQFF
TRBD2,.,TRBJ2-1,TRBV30,TGTGCCTGGAGTAGACTAGCGGGAGTGGAGGAGCAGTTCTTC,CAWSRLAGVEEQFF
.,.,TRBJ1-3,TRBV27,TGTGCCAGCAGTTTGTCCGGCTCTGGAAACACCATATATTTT,CASSLSGSGNTIYF
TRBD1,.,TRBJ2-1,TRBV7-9,TGTGCCAGCAGCCCATTACAGGGGGCCGGTGAGCAGTTCTTC,CASSPLQGAGEQFF
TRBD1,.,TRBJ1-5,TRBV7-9,TGTGCCAGCAGCTTCGCTACAGGGGGAGGCAATCAGCCCCAGCATTTT,CASSFATGGGNQPQHF
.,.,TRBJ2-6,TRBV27,TGTGCCAGCAGGCGACTCGAACTCTCTGGGGCCAACGTCCTGACTTTC,CASRRLELSGANVLTF
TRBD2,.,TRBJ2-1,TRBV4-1,TGCGCCAGCAGCCAATCTAGCGGCTCCTACAATGAGCAGTTCTTC,CASSQSSGSYNEQFF
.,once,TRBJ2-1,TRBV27,TGTGCCAGCAGTATTCTCGGCTCCTACAATGAGCAGTTCTTC,CASSILGSYNEQFF
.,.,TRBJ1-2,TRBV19,TGTGCCAGTAACAGTGTGGTAGGTGGACCGAGGGCCGACTATGGCTACACCTTC,CASNSVVGGPRADYGYTF
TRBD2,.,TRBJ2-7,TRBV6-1,TGTGCCAGCAGTGATATAGCGGGAGCCTACGAGCAGTACTTC,CASSDIAGAYEQYF
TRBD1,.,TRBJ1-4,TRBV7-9,TGTGCCAGCAGCTCCGACAGGGTTTATGAAAAACTGTTTTTT,CASSSDRVYEKLFF
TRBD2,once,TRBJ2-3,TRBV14,TGTGCCAGCAGCCAGGCGGGAGGGGGCCTCACAGATACGCAGTATTTT,CASSQAGGGLTDTQYF
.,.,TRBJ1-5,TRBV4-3,TGCGCCAGCAGCCAAGTGTGGGGGGGAGTAGGGAATCAGCCCCAGCATTTT,CASSQVWGGVGNQPQHF
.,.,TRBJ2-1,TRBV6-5,TGTGCCAGCAGTTACGGAGGGAGCTCCTACAATGAGCAGTTCTTC,CASSYGGSSYNEQFF
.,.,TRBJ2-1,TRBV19,TGTGCCAGTAGAGGGGATTTCCAGTTCTTC,CASRGDFQFF
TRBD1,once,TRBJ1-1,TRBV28,TGTGCCAGCAGTAAACGGGACAGGGTCTACACTGAAGCTTTCTTT,CASSKRDRVYTEAFF
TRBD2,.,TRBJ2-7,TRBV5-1,TGCGCCAGCAGCAGCGGTAGCGGGGCGCCCTACGAGCAGTACTTC,CASSSGSGAPYEQYF
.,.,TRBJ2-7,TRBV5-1,TGCGCCAGCAGCTTGGGGGCCGCGATCGAGCAGTACTTC,CASSLGAAIEQYF
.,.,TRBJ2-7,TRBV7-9,TGTGCCAGCAGCTTAGGGCCCGAGCAGTACTTC,CASSLGPEQYF
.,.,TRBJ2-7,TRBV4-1,TGCGCCAGCAGCCAAGACCGCGGGTTCACCTACGAGCAGTACTTC,CASSQDRGFTYEQYF
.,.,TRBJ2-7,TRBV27,TGTGCCAGCAGTCAGGCTACCAGCACCTACGAGCAGTACTTC,CASSQATSTYEQYF
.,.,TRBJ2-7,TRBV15,TGTGCCACCAGCAGAGATTCACAGGGCCCGGAACTAGCGCCGCACGAGCAGTACTTC,CATSRDSQGPELAPHEQYF
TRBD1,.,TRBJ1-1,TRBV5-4,TGTGCCAGCAGCTTGGCCCAGGGGGCGAGAGCTGAAGCTTTCTTT,CASSLAQGARAEAFF
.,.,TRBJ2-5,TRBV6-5,TGTGCCAGCAGTTACGGGGGCCTAGCTGCGGGAGAGACCCAGTACTTC,CASSYGGLAAGETQYF
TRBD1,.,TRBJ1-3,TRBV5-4,TGTGCCAGCAGCCCCGGGACAGGGGGTGGAAACACCATATATTTT,CASSPGTGGGNTIYF
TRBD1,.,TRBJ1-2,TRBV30,TGTGCCTGGTTTGGATATCAGGGGGATGGCTACACCTTC,CAWFGYQGDGYTF
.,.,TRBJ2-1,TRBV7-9,TGTGCCAGCAGCTTTGTGTCAGGGGACTACAATGAGCAGTTCTTC,CASSFVSGDYNEQFF
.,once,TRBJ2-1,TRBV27,TGTGCCAGCAGTTTAAACCCTCGGGGGTCACCATACAATGAGCAGTTCTTC,CASSLNPRGSPYNEQFF
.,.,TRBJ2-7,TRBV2,TGTGCCAGCAGCAGGGCACGCTACGAGCAGTACTTC,CASSRARYEQYF
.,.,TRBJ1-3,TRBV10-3,TGTGCCATCAGTGAAACAGGCACGCCCTCTGGAAACACCATATATTTT,CAISETGTPSGNTIYF
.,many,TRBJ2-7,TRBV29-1,TGCAGCGTGGAACAGGGAACCTCCTACGAGCAGTACTTC,CSVEQGTSYEQYF
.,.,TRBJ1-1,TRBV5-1,TGCGCCAGCAGCCGGTGGCGGGGCGCCGACACTGAAGCTTTCTTT,CASSRWRGADTEAFF
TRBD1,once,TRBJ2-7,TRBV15,TGTGCCACCAGCGCCCGGACAGGGGTGGAAGAGCAGTACTTC,CATSARTGVEEQYF
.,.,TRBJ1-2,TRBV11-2,TGTGCCAGCAGCTTAGTGGGGGAGGCGGCGCGCGGCTACACCTTC,CASSLVGEAARGYTF
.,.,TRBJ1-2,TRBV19,TGTGCCAGTAGTCAGGGGCTCTATGGCTACACCTTC,CASSQGLYGYTF
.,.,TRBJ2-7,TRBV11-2,TGTGCCAGCAGCTTCCGGGATCCTCGGGAGTACTACGAGCAGTACTTC,CASSFRDPREYYEQYF
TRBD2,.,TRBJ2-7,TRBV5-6,TGTGCCAGCAGCTTGGGGTGGGAGCTAGCGGGTGGTAGCGAGCAGTACTTC,CASSLGWELAGGSEQYF
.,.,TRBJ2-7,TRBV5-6,TGTGCCAGCAGCTCCAAACAGGGTTCCTACGAGCAGTACTTC,CASSSKQGSYEQYF
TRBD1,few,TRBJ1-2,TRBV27,TGTGCCAGCAGGGGGACAGGGGCCTATGGCTACACCTTC,CASRGTGAYGYTF
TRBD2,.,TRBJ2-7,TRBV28,TGTGCCAGCAGTTTATCCCATTATAGACTAGCGGGAGCTGAGCAGTACTTC,CASSLSHYRLAGAEQYF